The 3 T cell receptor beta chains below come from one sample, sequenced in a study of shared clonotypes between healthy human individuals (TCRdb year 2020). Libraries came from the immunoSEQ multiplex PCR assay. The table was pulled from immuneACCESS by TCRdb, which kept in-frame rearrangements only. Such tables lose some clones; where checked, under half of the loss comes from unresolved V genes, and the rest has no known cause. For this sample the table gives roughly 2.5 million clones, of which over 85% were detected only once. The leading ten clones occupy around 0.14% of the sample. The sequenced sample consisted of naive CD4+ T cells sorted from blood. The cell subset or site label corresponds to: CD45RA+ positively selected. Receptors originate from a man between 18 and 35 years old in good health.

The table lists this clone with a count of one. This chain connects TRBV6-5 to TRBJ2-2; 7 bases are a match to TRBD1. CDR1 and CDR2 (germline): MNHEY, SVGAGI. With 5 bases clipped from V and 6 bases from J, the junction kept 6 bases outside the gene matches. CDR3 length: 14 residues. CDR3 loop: CASSNDRVPGELFF. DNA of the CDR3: TGTGCCAGCAGTAACGACAGGGTCCCCGGGGAGCTGTTTTTT.

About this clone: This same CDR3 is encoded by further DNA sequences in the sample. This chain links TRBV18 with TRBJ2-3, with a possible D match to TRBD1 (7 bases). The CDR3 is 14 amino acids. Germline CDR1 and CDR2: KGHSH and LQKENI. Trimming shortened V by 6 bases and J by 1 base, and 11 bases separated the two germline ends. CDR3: CASSPRGGTDTQYF. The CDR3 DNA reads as TGTGCCAGCTCGCCCAGGGGGGGCACAGATACGCAGTATTTT.

For the CDR3, the DNA is TGTGCCTGGAGGGGGTCCCGGACCCAGTACTTC. It yields the protein CAWRGSRTQYF. The rearrangement uses TRBV30 and TRBJ2-5; D is ambiguous. Trimming left V 3 bases short and J 7 bases short, with 9 bases between. In germline, CDR1 is GTSNPN, CDR2 SVGIG (reference sequence). The CDR3 is made up of 11 amino acids.